This T cell receptor (beta chain) was profiled in a study of stem cell transplantation in POMP-related autoinflammatory disease. Study-level information: The study hypothesized thymoproteasome defects skew the TRB repertoire via impaired CD8+ selection.

There are 12 residues in the CDR3. Trimming cost V 0 bases and J 5 bases, with 7 bases left between them. Germline V gives CDR1 GTSNPN, CDR2 SVGIG (reference sequence). Study results and caveats: In PRAID patients, the number of distinct TRB V-J gene pairings was restricted.

Regarding this clone: The antigen is unknown.

Clones were read by immunoSEQ multiplex PCR, and TCRdb kept only the in-frame ones, dropping some. The table shows some 31,000 clones, with about 90% occurring only once. The input for sequencing was CD4+ T cells from PBMCs, taken before stem cell transplantation. The TCR comes from a human donor with POMP-related autoinflammation and immune dysregulation (PRAID). The gene calls are TRBV30 and TRBJ2-5; D gene ambiguous. In DNA, the CDR3 is TGTGCCTGGAGTGTAGCGAGTGAGACCCAGTACTTC. It codes for CAWSVASETQYF.